The 20 T cell receptor beta chains below come from one sample, sequenced in a study of blood T cell repertoires in COVID-19. TCRdb's copy holds only in-frame clones and misses some; the assay was immunoSEQ multiplex PCR. The data hold roughly 240,000 clones, with 85% observed a single time. The sequenced sample consisted of peripheral blood. These receptors came from a middle-aged man with COVID-19, enrolled during active disease.

This chain links TRBV5-1 with TRBJ2-1, with 8 bases aligning to TRBD1. The CDR3 totals 14 residues. Germline V gene sequence: CDR1 SGHRS, CDR2 YFSETQ. Unmatched junction bases numbered 6, after V lost 3 bases and J lost 7 bases. The CDR3 DNA follows: TGCGCCAGCAGCTCGGGAGACAGGGGTAATGAGCAGTTCTTC. Amino acids: CASSSGDRGNEQFF.

J is TRBJ2-2 and V is TRBV11-3, with TRBD1 matching 8 bases. CDR3 size: 15 residues. Germline CDR1 and CDR2: SGHNT and YENEEA. The V gene end was trimmed by 5 bases and the J gene end by 5 bases; junction bases not matched to a gene: 7. The CDR3 DNA reads as TGTGCCAGCAGCCCAGGACAGGGCCGTACCGGGGAGCTGTTTTTT. Translated: CASSPGQGRTGELFF. Looking up the rest from reference TRBV11-3 and TRBJ2-2 gives the full variable domain: EAGVVQSPRYKIIEKKQPVAFWCNPISGHNTLYWYLQNLGQGPELLIRYENEEAVDDSQLPKDRFSAERLKGVDSTLKIQPAELGDSAVYLCASSPGQGRTGELFFGEGSRLTVL.

This clone was counted once. The chain couples TRBV29-1 to TRBJ1-2; perhaps TRBD1 as D (5 bases). Germline V gene sequence: CDR1 SQVTM, CDR2 ANQGSEA. V was trimmed by 1 base and J by 5 bases, leaving 11 bases between them. The CDR3 runs to 13 residues. As DNA, the CDR3 is TGCAGCGTTGAAGGACAGAGGCGTTATGGCTACACCTTC. Translated, it gives CSVEGQRRYGYTF.

This clone has more than one count but fewer than ten. The chain combines TRBV28 with TRBJ1-2, with 7 bases matching TRBD1. Germline loops: CDR1 MDHEN, CDR2 SYDVKM. V lost 4 bases, J lost 7 bases, and 6 bases stayed unmatched. CDR3 length equals 13 residues. This CDR3 is CASSWNRGAGYTF. The CDR3 coding sequence is TGTGCCAGCAGTTGGAACAGGGGTGCTGGCTACACCTTC.

The J gene is TRBJ1-6, the V gene TRBV6-5, with D possibly TRBD1 on 5 matching bases. V lost 2 bases and J 6 bases, leaving 11 bases between the germline ends. This CDR3 has 15 residues. Germline assignment: CDR1 MNHEY and CDR2 SVGAGI. CDR3 bases: TGTGCCAGCAGTTACCAGGGAAAGGCTAATTCACCCCTCCACTTT. It codes for CASSYQGKANSPLHF.

This sequence joins TRBV9 and TRBJ2-3, with 13 bases fitting TRBD2. This CDR3 has 15 amino acids. Germline trimming cut 2 bases from V and 7 bases from J; bases unmatched to any gene: 4. Germline V CDR1 and CDR2: SGDLS, YYNGEE. CDR3 DNA sequence: TGTGCCAGCAGCGTTACTAGCGGGGGGGATTATACGCAGTATTTT. This encodes CASSVTSGGDYTQYF.

The chain couples TRBV7-2 to TRBJ2-2, with 8 bases lining up with TRBD2. Germline V CDR1 and CDR2: SGHTA, FQGNSA. The CDR3 runs 15 residues. The V gene end was trimmed by 8 bases and the J gene end by 4 bases; junction bases not matched to a gene: 9. The chain's CDR3 is CASRGGLGGTGELFF. The CDR3 coding sequence is TGTGCCAGCCGCGGGGGGCTAGGGGGCACCGGGGAGCTGTTTTTT. Full variable domain (remainder filled in from reference TRBV7-2 and TRBJ2-2): GAGVSQSPSNKVTEKGKDVELRCDPISGHTALYWYRQSLGQGLEFLIYFQGNSAPDKSGLPSDRFSAERTGGSVSTLTIQRTQQEDSAVYLCASRGGLGGTGELFFGEGSRLTVL.

V and J are TRBV2 and TRBJ1-5, with 9 bases fitting TRBD1. J lost 1 base, V lost 7 bases, and 8 bases had no gene match. The germline V gene encodes CDR1 SNHLY and CDR2 FYNNEI. This CDR3 has 16 residues. This CDR3 reads CASTQGTGMSNQPQHF. The CDR3 nucleotides are TGTGCCAGCACCCAAGGGACAGGGATGAGCAATCAGCCCCAGCATTTT.

The chain has TRBV12-3 or TRBV12-4 and TRBJ1-2, with a tentative D call TRBD1 (6 bases). V was clipped by 7 bases and J by 8 bases, with 11 bases between them. The length of the CDR3 is 11 residues. CDR3 DNA sequence: TGTGCCAGCACCCAGGGGTGGGGCTACACCTTC. This codes for CASTQGWGYTF.

This clone has only one observation. The chain uses TRBV10-3 and TRBJ2-1; TRBD1 is a possible D gene (6 bases). The CDR3 spans 12 residues. The V gene's germline CDR1 is ENHRY and CDR2 SYGVKD. V was clipped by 7 bases and J by 8 bases, with 12 bases between them. CDR3 nucleotide sequence: TGTGCCATCAATACAGGGAGAGATGAGCAGTTCTTC. Encoded protein: CAINTGRDEQFF.

The chain carries TRBV7-9 and TRBJ1-2; TRBD1 might be the D (5 bases). This CDR3 has 13 residues. Germline V gene lookup returns CDR1 SEHNR and CDR2 FQNEAQ (reference sequence). V gave up 0 bases and J gave up 3 bases, with 5 bases separating them. CDR3 region: CASSLAGDYGYTF. For the CDR3, the DNA is TGTGCCAGCAGCTTAGCAGGGGACTATGGCTACACCTTC.

V is TRBV28 and J is TRBJ1-2; 7 bases match TRBD1. The V gene end was trimmed by 6 bases and the J gene end by 8 bases; junction bases not matched to a gene: 9. The CDR3 is 13 amino acids. CDR1 is MDHEN and CDR2 is SYDVKM in the germline V gene. CDR3 nucleotide sequence: TGTGCCAGCAGGAAACAGGGGACTAGCGGCTACACCTTC. Amino acids: CASRKQGTSGYTF.

The chain combines TRBV11-2 with TRBJ2-7; perhaps TRBD2 as D (5 bases). The CDR3 totals 12 residues. The germline V and J ends were trimmed by 2 bases and 4 bases, with 6 bases remaining between them. Germline lookup yields CDR1 SGHAT and CDR2 FQNNGV. The CDR3 DNA is TGTGCCAGCAGCTTATCGGGATACGAGCAGTACTTC. Its translation: CASSLSGYEQYF.

This sequence joins TRBV12-2 and TRBJ2-3; the table's D call, TRBD2, has no DNA check behind it. TRBV12-2 is assigned pseudogene status. The length of the CDR3 is 12 residues. CDR3 DNA sequence: TGTGCACCGGGGGTAACCACAGATACGCAGTATTTT. Translated: CAPGVTTDTQYF.

The V gene is TRBV9, the J gene TRBJ1-5, with a tentative D call TRBD1 (6 bases). Looked up from germline, CDR1 is SGDLS and CDR2 is YYNGEE. Trimming pared 3 bases from V and 3 bases from J, leaving 19 bases between. The CDR3 has 17 amino acids. The CDR3 DNA follows: TGTGCCAGCAGCGAGGACAGTTTAGTGAGTCCCAATCAGCCCCAGCATTTT. Protein: CASSEDSLVSPNQPQHF.

In DNA form, the CDR3 reads TGTGCCAGCAGCGGAGGGACAGGAAAGACCGGGGAGCTGTTTTTT. This encodes CASSGGTGKTGELFF. The genes are TRBV9 and TRBJ2-2; 8 bases map to TRBD1. The germline V gene has CDR1 SGDLS and CDR2 YYNGEE. The CDR3 length is 15 residues. Trimming removed 3 bases from V and 5 bases from J; junction bases left unmatched: 6.

The chain employs TRBV9 and TRBJ1-6; D uncertain. Trimming removed 3 bases at V and 2 bases at J, with 12 bases between. The germline gives CDR1 SGDLS, CDR2 YYNGEE. CDR3 length: 16 amino acids. This chain's CDR3 is CASSGEPGTYNSPLHF. The CDR3, as DNA: TGTGCCAGCAGCGGAGAGCCCGGGACCTATAATTCACCCCTCCACTTT.

J is TRBJ2-2 and V is TRBV13, with 7 nucleotides matching TRBD1. V was pared by 9 bases and J by 1 base, with 5 bases of the junction left unmatched. The CDR3 consists of 14 residues. Germline V gives CDR1 PRHDT, CDR2 FYEKMQ (reference sequence). CDR3 sequence reads: CASRGTVNTGELFF. CDR3 bases: TGTGCCAGTAGGGGGACAGTGAACACCGGGGAGCTGTTTTTT.

The chain couples TRBV3-1 (or the pseudogene TRBV3-2) to TRBJ2-1; no clear D gene. The CDR3 is made up of 19 amino acids. Germline CDR1 reads LGHDT; CDR2 reads YNNKEL (reference sequence). Trimming shortened V by 0 bases and J by 0 bases, and 18 bases separated the two germline ends. CDR3 amino acids: CASSQEVGQIKSSYNEQFF. For the CDR3, the DNA is TGTGCCAGCAGCCAAGAAGTGGGCCAGATCAAGAGCTCCTACAATGAGCAGTTCTTC.

The J gene is TRBJ2-7, the V gene TRBV28; 7 bases are shared with TRBD2. This CDR3 region has 12 residues. The V segment lost 8 bases and the J segment 4 bases; nucleotides outside the gene matches: 5. Germline V gene sequence: CDR1 MDHEN, CDR2 SYDVKM. Here the CDR3 reads CASRGVGYEQYF. The CDR3 region has the DNA TGTGCCAGCCGGGGGGTAGGATACGAGCAGTACTTC.